This TCR beta chain stems from a study of blood T cell repertoires in COVID-19. The wider study: T cells, B-cell-depleted T cells, or PBMCs supplied cDNA or gDNA.

Generated by immunoSEQ multiplex PCR, the TCRdb table keeps only in-frame clones and is missing some. Of around 390,000 clones in the sample, about 87% are singletons; the top ten hold approximately 9.3%. This clone has just a few counts. Germline trimming cut 0 bases from V and 2 bases from J; bases unmatched to any gene: 3. Germline assignment: CDR1 SGHRS and CDR2 YFSETQ. CDR3 length: 15 amino acids. The chain links TRBV5-1 to TRBJ1-2; TRBD1 aligns across 8 bases. The sample comprised PBMCs or T cells enriched from blood (not recorded which). The origin of this receptor is a woman aged 50 to 60 who had recovered from COVID-19. The CDR3 bases are TGCGCCAGCAGCTTGGCAGGGGGCGCCAACTATGGCTACACCTTC. Residues: CASSLAGGANYGYTF.